The 14 T cell receptor beta chains listed next were all sequenced from one sample in a study of Graves' ophthalmopathy and Graves' hyperthyroidism. For repertoire sequencing, the TCR beta CDR3 regions were amplified from RNA transcripts. First-round RT-PCR used HTBI primers; second-round multiplex PCR followed. TCRdb re-derived calls from the multiplex PCR reads in MiXCR, one entry per CDR3 protein. Of approximately 1.2 million distinct CDR3 sequences in the sample, roughly 35% were seen once. The sequencing sample was made of peripheral blood or thyroid tissue (not recorded which). The receptor source for this set is an adult man with Graves' hyperthyroidism.

This clonotype has ten or more counts. The chain links TRBV29-1 to TRBJ2-7, with D perhaps being TRBD1 or TRBD2 (5 bases each). Germline CDR1 is SQVTM and CDR2 is ANQGSEA. This CDR3 is 13 amino acids long. V was shortened by 3 bases and J by 7 bases, with 16 bases between the two germline ends. This CDR3 reads CSVEGVTKAEQYF. The DNA for the CDR3 is TGCAGCGTTGAGGGGGTGACAAAGGCTGAGCAGTACTTC.

This clonotype was seen ten or more times. The V call is TRBV20-1, the J call TRBJ2-7; D may be TRBD1 or TRBD2 (5 bases each). With 4 bases removed from V and 2 bases from J, the gap between germline ends came to 15 bases. Germline V gives CDR1 DFQATT, CDR2 SNEGSKA (reference sequence). There are 14 residues in the CDR3. The DNA of the CDR3 is TGCAGTGCTACGGGACCGGACAAGACCTACGAGCAGTACTTC. Translated, it gives CSATGPDKTYEQYF.

This clonotype occurred a few times. The chain uses TRBV9 and TRBJ1-1; TRBD1 agrees at 9 bases. The CDR3 sequence is 17 residues long. V lost 3 bases and J lost 4; bases outside the gene matches: 13. Germline CDR1 SGDLS, CDR2 YYNGEE. The CDR3 sequence: CASSGPGTGPRGTEAFF. In DNA, the CDR3 is TGTGCCAGCAGCGGGCCCGGGACAGGGCCACGGGGCACTGAAGCTTTCTTT.

Comment on this clonotype: A much larger clone sits a single nucleotide away, making a read error possible. V gene TRBV6-5 combines with J gene TRBJ1-3; TRBD1 aligns across 7 bases. This CDR3 comprises 15 residues. The V gene's germline CDR1 is MNHEY and CDR2 SVGAGI. The CDR3 DNA is TGTGCCAGCAGTTACGATGGGACAGCTGGAAACACCATGTATTTT. It translates to CASSYDGTAGNTMYF.

Only one count was recorded for this clonotype. The V gene is TRBV15, the J gene TRBJ1-2; TRBD1 might be the D (5 bases). V was pared by 0 bases and J by 8 bases, with 13 bases between. The CDR3 extends over 14 amino acids. The germline V gene has CDR1 LNHNV and CDR2 YYDKDF (reference sequence). The CDR3: CATSRDHPGMGYTF. CDR3 bases: TGTGCCACCAGCAGAGATCACCCAGGGATGGGCTACACCTTC. Filled out from reference TRBV15 and TRBJ1-2, the complete variable domain reads DAMVIQNPRYQVTQFGKPVTLSCSQTLNHNVMYWYQQKSSQAPKLLFHYYDKDFNNEADTPDNFQSRRPNTSFCFLDIRSPGLGDTAMYLCATSRDHPGMGYTFGSGTRLTVV.

As concerns this clonotype: Germline is not matched at one junction end, which may reflect a read error. The chain uses TRBV29-1 and TRBJ1-1; TRBD1 matches at 12 bases. CDR1 is SQVTM, CDR2 ANQGSEA, per germline. The CDR3 has 12 residues. Here the CDR3 DNA reads TGCAGCGCAGGGACAGGGGGCACTGAAGCTTCCTTT. Protein sequence: CSAGTGGTEASF. Full variable domain (remainder filled in from reference TRBV29-1 and TRBJ1-1): SAVISQKPSRDICQRGTSLTIQCQVDSQVTMMFWYRQQPGQSLTLIATANQGSEATYESGFVIDKFPISRPNLTFSTLTVSNMSPEDSSIYLCSAGTGGTEASFGQGTRLTVV.

The sample holds one count of this clonotype. This rearrangement joins TRBV5-1 to TRBJ1-1, with 8 bases matching TRBD1. This CDR3 comprises 12 residues. Germline CDR1 is SGHRS and CDR2 is YFSETQ. J gave up 10 bases and V 4 bases, and 6 bases lay outside the gene matches. The CDR3 is CASSPTGGTAFF. CDR3 coding DNA: TGCGCCAGCAGCCCCACAGGGGGAACAGCTTTCTTT.

This clonotype has more than one count but fewer than ten. This chain's CDR3 is CASSPLEGKDTEAFF. DNA of the CDR3: TGTGCCAGCTCACCCCTGGAGGGGAAGGACACTGAAGCTTTCTTT. The chain combines TRBV7-9 with TRBJ1-1; the D gene is possibly TRBD1 (5 bases). The V end lost 8 bases, the J end lost 3 bases, and 19 bases lay between the germline ends. Germline assignment: CDR1 SEHNR and CDR2 FQNEAQ (reference sequence). This CDR3 is 15 amino acids long.

This clonotype showed up just a few times. J is TRBJ1-6 and V is TRBV14; the D gene is possibly TRBD1 (5 bases). V was shortened by 3 bases and J by 10 bases, with 16 bases between the two germline ends. The CDR3 has 15 amino acids. In germline, CDR1 is SGHDN, CDR2 FVKESK. DNA for the CDR3: TGTGCCAGCAGCCAGGCAGTAGGGGAAAGCTCACCCCTCCACTTT. Protein product: CASSQAVGESSPLHF.

The CDR3 nucleotides read TGTGCCAGCAACAGGGGGTTGACTGAAGCTTTCTTT. Residues: CASNRGLTEAFF. This sequence joins TRBV7-9 and TRBJ1-1; 8 bases are shared with TRBD1. Germline CDR1 and CDR2: SEHNR and FQNEAQ (reference sequence). With V trimmed by 7 bases and J by 5 bases, 3 bases remained unmatched. The CDR3 has 12 amino acids.

This clonotype was detected a few times. The V call is TRBV30, the J call TRBJ1-4; D perhaps matches TRBD1 (5 bases). Germline CDR1 GTSNPN, CDR2 SVGIG (reference sequence). This CDR3 has 12 residues. V lost 4 bases, J lost 8 bases, and 11 bases lay in between. Here the CDR3 reads CAWTDGGEKLFF. As DNA, the CDR3 is TGTGCCTGGACTGACGGGGGAGAAAAACTGTTTTTT. The full variable domain, with the rest looked up from reference TRBV30 and TRBJ1-4, is SQTIHQWPATLVQPVGSPLSLECTVEGTSNPNLYWYRQAAGRGLQLLFYSVGIGQISSEVPQNLSASRPQDRQFILSSKKLLLSDSGFYLCAWTDGGEKLFFGSGTQLSVL.

The V and J genes are TRBV7-2 and TRBJ1-1, with TRBD1 matching over 7 bases. This CDR3 spans 16 amino acids. CDR1 and CDR2 from the germline V gene are SGHTA and FQGNSA. After removal of 3 bases from V and 3 bases from J, the junction contained 10 bases not matched to a gene. The CDR3 DNA sequence: TGTGCCAGCAGCTTCGGACAGGAGAGCCGCTACACTGAAGCTTTCTTT. Its protein is CASSFGQESRYTEAFF. Complete variable domain (other parts from reference TRBV7-2 and TRBJ1-1): GAGVSQSPSNKVTEKGKDVELRCDPISGHTALYWYRQSLGQGLEFLIYFQGNSAPDKSGLPSDRFSAERTGGSVSTLTIQRTQQEDSAVYLCASSFGQESRYTEAFFGQGTRLTVV.

This clonotype was seen at least ten times. V and J are TRBV15 and TRBJ1-1; D is undetermined. The CDR3 is 14 amino acids. Trimming shortened V by 0 bases and J by 1 base, and 6 bases separated the two germline ends. Germline CDR1 reads LNHNV; CDR2 reads YYDKDF (reference sequence). The CDR3 is CATSRDIRNTEAFF. The CDR3, as DNA: TGTGCCACCAGCAGAGATATAAGGAACACTGAAGCTTTCTTT.

The chain employs TRBV20-1 and TRBJ2-7, with unresolved D. This CDR3 has 13 amino acids. V was clipped by 0 bases and J by 11 bases, with 17 bases between them. CDR1 is DFQATT, CDR2 SNEGSKA, per germline (reference sequence). The DNA of the CDR3 is TGCAGTGCTAGAGATCTGGGTAGCAGTACGGAGTACTTC. Its translation is CSARDLGSSTEYF.